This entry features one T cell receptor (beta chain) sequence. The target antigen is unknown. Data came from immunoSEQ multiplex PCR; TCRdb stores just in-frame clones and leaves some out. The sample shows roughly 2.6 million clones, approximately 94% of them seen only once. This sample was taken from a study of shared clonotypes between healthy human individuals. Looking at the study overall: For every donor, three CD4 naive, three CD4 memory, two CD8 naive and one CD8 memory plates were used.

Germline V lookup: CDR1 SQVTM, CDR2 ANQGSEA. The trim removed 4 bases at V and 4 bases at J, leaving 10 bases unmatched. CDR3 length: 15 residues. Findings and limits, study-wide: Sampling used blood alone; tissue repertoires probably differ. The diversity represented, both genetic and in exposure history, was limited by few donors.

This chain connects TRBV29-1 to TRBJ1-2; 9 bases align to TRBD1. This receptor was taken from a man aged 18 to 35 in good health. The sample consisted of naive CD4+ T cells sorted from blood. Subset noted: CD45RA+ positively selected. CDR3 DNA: TGCAGCGTTGGGGTCGGACAGGGGAAGGGCTATGGCTACACCTTC. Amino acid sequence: CSVGVGQGKGYGYTF.